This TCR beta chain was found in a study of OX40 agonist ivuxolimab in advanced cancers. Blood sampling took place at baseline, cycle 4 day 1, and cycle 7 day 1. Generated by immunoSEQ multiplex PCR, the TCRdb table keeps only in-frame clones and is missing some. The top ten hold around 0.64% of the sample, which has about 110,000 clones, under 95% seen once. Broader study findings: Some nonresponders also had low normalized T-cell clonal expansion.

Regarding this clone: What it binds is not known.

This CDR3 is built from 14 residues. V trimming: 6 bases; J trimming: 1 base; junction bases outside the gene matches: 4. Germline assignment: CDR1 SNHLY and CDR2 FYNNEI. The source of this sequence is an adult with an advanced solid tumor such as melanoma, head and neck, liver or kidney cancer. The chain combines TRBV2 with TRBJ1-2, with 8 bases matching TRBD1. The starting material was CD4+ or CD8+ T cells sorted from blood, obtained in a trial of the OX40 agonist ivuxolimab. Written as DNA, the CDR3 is TGTGCCAGCAGGCGACAGGGGATTAACTATGGCTACACCTTC. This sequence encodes CASRRQGINYGYTF.